This TCR beta chain was sequenced for a study of OX40 agonist ivuxolimab in advanced cancers. On the study more broadly: Patients in the trial were receiving intravenous ivuxolimab every 2 weeks, at doses of 0.01 to 10 mg/kg. Three patients got partial responses; one had hepatocellular carcinoma and two had cutaneous melanoma.

Profiling relied on immunoSEQ multiplex PCR, and the TCRdb table lists in-frame clones only, not all of them. In the table there are about 52,000 clones, around 94% of which are singletons. Germline V gene data show CDR1 as SGHAT and CDR2 as FQNNGV. The junction had 13 bases not matched to a gene; V was cut back by 4 bases and J by 8 bases. This CDR3 region has 17 residues. The source was CD4+ or CD8+ T cells sorted from blood, collected in a trial of the OX40 agonist ivuxolimab. This chain links TRBV11-2 with TRBJ1-6, with 8 bases aligning to TRBD1. The sequence was collected from an adult with an advanced solid tumor such as melanoma, head and neck, liver or kidney cancer. This chain's CDR3 is CASSSSSRTGWDSPLHF. The DNA for the CDR3 is TGTGCCAGCAGCTCCTCCTCCCGGACAGGGTGGGATTCACCCCTCCACTTT. The full variable domain, rest sourced from reference TRBV11-2 and TRBJ1-6, is EAGVAQSPRYKIIEKRQSVAFWCNPISGHATLYWYQQILGQGPKLLIQFQNNGVVDDSQLPKDRFSAERLKGVDSTLKIQPAKLEDSAVYLCASSSSSRTGWDSPLHFGNGTRLTVT.